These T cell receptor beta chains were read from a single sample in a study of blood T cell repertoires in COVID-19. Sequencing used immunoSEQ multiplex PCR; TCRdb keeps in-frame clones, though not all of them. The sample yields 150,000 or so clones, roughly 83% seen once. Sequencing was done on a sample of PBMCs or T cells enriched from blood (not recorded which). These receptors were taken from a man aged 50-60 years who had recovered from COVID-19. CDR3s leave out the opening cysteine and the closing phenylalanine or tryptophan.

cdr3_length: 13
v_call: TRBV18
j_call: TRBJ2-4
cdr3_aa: ASSRGVGAKNIQY

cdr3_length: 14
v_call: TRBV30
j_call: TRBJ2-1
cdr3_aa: AWSAERLAIGNEQF

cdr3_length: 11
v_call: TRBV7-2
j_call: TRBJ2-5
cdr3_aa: ASSFQGWETQY

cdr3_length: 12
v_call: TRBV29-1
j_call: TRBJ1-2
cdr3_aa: SVEKRQGLYGYT

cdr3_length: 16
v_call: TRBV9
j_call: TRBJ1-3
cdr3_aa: ASSVGRNWENSGNTIY

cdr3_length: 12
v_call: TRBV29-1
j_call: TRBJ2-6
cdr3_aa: SVVTGSGANVLT

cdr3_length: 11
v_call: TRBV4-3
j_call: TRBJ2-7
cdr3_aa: ASSGGFRDEQY

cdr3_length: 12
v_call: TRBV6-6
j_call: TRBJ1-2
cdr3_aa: ASSFRGLVYGYT

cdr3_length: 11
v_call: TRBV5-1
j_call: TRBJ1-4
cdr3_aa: ASSLTGSEKLF

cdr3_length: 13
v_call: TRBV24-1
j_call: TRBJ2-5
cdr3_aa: ATSDSTAIQETQY

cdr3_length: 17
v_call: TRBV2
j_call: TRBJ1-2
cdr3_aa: ASTEERGGSRLSRYGYT

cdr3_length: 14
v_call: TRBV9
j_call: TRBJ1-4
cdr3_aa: ASSPGQGRTNEKLF

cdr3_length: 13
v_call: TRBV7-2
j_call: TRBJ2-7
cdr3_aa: ASSPRDRGAYEQY

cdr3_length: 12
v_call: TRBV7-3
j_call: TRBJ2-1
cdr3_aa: ASSLAGSPNEQF

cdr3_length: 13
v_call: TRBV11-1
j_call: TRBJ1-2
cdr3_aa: ASSLASGQGGGYT

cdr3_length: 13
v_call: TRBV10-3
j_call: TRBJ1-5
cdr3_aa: AISQGTGTYQPQH

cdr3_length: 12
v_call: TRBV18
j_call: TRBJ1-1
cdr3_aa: ASSGGQGNTEAF

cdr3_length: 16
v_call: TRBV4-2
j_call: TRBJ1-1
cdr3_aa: ASSQKTGTGAANTEAF

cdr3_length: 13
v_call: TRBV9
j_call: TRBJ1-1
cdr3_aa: ASSPRQGANTEAF

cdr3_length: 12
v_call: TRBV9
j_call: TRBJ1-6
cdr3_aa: ASSVAGVSTPLH

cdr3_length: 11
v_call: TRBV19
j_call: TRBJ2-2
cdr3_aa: ASSTGVPGELF

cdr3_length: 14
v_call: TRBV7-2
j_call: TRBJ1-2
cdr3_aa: ASSLEDGTAGYGYT